This T cell receptor (beta chain) was sequenced for a study of identifying expanded T cells in peripheral blood (dated by TCRdb to the late 2010s). At the level of the whole study: Four technical replicates, made by sequencing separate aliquots from the same pool of genomic DNA, were compared pairwise.

Regarding this clone: The specificity of this receptor is unknown. Base quality data are lacking; no much larger clone is found one base away.

Overall study outcomes, separate from this receptor: It was expected by the authors that biological variance in healthy repertoires might increase further over much longer intervals, such as months to years. Variance in clone template counts between roughly 2-week samples significantly increased with total template count across all healthy donors. The beta-binomial model significantly reduced the number of clones called differentially abundant and the false-positive rate across all healthy-donor time intervals. About 1.1 differentially abundant clones were flagged by the binomial model between technical replicates, whereas about 15 and 18 were flagged over around two weeks and four weeks, respectively.

As encoded in the germline V gene (reference sequence), CDR1 is MNHEY while CDR2 is SMNVEV. V is cut back by 5 bases and J by 7 bases, with 14 bases in the junction unmatched. CDR3 length: 18 amino acids, cysteine to phenylalanine. Here the CDR3 DNA is all that survives: 54 bases in frame from base 1. During the collection period, no infections or other immune events were recorded for the healthy donors. To calibrate time-dependent variance in a beta-binomial model of T-cell clone differential abundance, blood repertoires from healthy donors were used as a training cohort. There were ten or so healthy donors in the training cohort, of whom 3 were female and 7 were male. Donor ages ranged from about 29 to 65 years, with an average of around 43 years. Whole blood from each healthy donor was obtained from a commercial supplier and was collected at three time points roughly 13 days apart. Genomic DNA was extracted from unsorted whole blood for immunosequencing.

The immunoSEQ Assay, which uses bias-controlled multiplex PCR amplification of genomic DNA, was used to profile TCRbeta CDR3 regions. Processing in the source paper ran as follows. To quantify the absolute abundance of each unique TCRbeta CDR3 region, the sequences were collapsed and filtered. Differential abundance was tested with a binomial (Fisher-equivalent) model and with a beta-binomial model adding time-dependent variance fitted from healthy donors. Clones with fewer than 5 combined templates were excluded, and clones with Benjamini-Hochberg FDR below 0.01 were called differentially abundant. The form v = (b*log(k)+a)^2 was used to model beta-binomial variance as a function of total template count across the two samples. TCRdb mirrors the immuneACCESS table, restricted to in-frame sequences. Some clones are absent from its copies; in checked studies, under half trace to an unresolved V gene, and the reason for the others is unknown. That table gives V, J and clone size, and the DNA gave D and trimming. This sample has some 90,000 clones in its table, and around 89% of those were observed once. The ten largest clones capture over 15% of the sample.

The sequence was collected from a person aged 18-70 years in good health. Sequencing was performed on blood. The V gene is TRBV27 and the J gene is TRBJ1-6, and TRBD1 aligns with 10 junction nucleotides. The CDR3 sequence is CASSPRQGAGVWNSPLHF. The nucleotide sequence is TGTGCCAGCAGTCCACGACAGGGGGCAGGGGTGTGGAATTCACCCCTCCACTTT.